The rows below give T cell receptor beta chains drawn from one sample of a study of response to subunit inactivated influenza vaccine. TCRdb re-analysed the RT-PCR reads in MiXCR, keeping a single row per CDR3 protein. The sample gives hundreds of thousands of distinct CDR3 sequences, 16% of which show up once; about 3% is in the top ten. The sample in question was CD4+ T cells sorted from PBMCs, obtained around 25 months after vaccination. The receptors were gathered from a man in his fifties or sixties who received an inactivated influenza vaccine. The CDR3 runs from the conserved cysteine through the conserved F or W. Fields, in order: J gene, V gene, D gene, CDR3 protein. A D gene is named only where the DNA matches it firmly.

>TRBJ2-1|TRBV7-9|TRBD2
CASSLSGGKSYNEQFF
>TRBJ2-7|TRBV29-1|TRBD1
CSFRQGASYEQYF
>TRBJ1-4|TRBV4-1|-
CASSHWGTIEKLFF
>TRBJ1-2|TRBV7-9|-
CASSPPAAGGYTF
>TRBJ2-1|TRBV5-1|TRBD2
CASSSNSGRNSEQFF
>TRBJ2-7|TRBV4-2|TRBD2
CASSITSAGGPYEQYF
>TRBJ1-2|TRBV18|TRBD1
CASSPGTGSFDGYTF
>TRBJ1-6|TRBV20-1|-
CSASLQTRRSSPLHF
>TRBJ2-1|TRBV24-1|TRBD2
CATSDFSGGTGDEQFF
>TRBJ1-3|TRBV7-9|TRBD1
CASSPSGQGIGNTIYF
>TRBJ2-5|TRBV5-1|-
CASSLGQIQETQYF
>TRBJ2-2|TRBV6-5|-
CASSYVTTSPGELFF
>TRBJ2-3|TRBV29-1|TRBD1
CSGQGLSTDTQYF
>TRBJ2-7|TRBV6-5|TRBD1
CASSYSTRAGGLSYEQYF
>TRBJ2-2|TRBV24-1|-
CATSRLDSGELFF
>TRBJ2-4|TRBV2|-
CASSERQGMLYF
>TRBJ2-2|TRBV6-1|-
CASRRGQSTGELFF
>TRBJ2-7|TRBV15|TRBD1
CATSGGWGQMNYEQYF
>TRBJ2-1|TRBV11-3|-
CASSSSSVSDEQFF
>TRBJ2-5|TRBV29-1|-
CSVSTGTGETQYF
>TRBJ2-1|TRBV5-5|-
CASSNRDFGFF
>TRBJ2-2|TRBV12-3/TRBV12-4|-
CASTPRGARPGELFF
>TRBJ2-5|TRBV20-1|TRBD2
CSANVAGGLVETQYF
>TRBJ2-1|TRBV3-1|TRBD2
CASSPRTSGGSHEQFF
>TRBJ2-1|TRBV9|TRBD2
CASSASSGRAIYEQFF
>TRBJ2-1|TRBV24-1|-
CATGSDGGALSEQFF
>TRBJ2-2|TRBV4-2|-
CASSQEILAQNTGELFF
>TRBJ2-7|TRBV25-1|TRBD1
CASSARQGKGSYEQYF
>TRBJ2-4|TRBV29-1|TRBD2
CSGTRTSGSKNIQYF